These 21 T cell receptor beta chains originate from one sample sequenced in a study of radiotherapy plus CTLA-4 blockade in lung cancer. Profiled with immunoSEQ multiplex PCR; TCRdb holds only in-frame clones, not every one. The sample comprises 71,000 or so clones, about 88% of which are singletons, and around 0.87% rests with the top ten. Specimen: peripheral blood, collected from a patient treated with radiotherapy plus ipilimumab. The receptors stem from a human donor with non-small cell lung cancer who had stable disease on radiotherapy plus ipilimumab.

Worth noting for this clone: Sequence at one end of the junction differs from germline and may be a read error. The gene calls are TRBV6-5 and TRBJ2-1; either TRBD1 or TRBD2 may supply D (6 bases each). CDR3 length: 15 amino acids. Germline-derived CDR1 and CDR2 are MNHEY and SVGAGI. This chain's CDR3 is CASSYWGAGDNEQLF. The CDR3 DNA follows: TGTGCCAGCAGTTACTGGGGGGCTGGGGACAATGAGCAGCTCTTC.

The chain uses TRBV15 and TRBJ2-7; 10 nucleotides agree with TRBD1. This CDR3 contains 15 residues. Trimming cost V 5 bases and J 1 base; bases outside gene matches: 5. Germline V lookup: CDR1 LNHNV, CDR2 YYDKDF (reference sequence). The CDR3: CATSRRDRGSYEQYF. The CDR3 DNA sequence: TGTGCCACCAGCCGCCGGGACAGGGGATCCTACGAGCAGTACTTC.

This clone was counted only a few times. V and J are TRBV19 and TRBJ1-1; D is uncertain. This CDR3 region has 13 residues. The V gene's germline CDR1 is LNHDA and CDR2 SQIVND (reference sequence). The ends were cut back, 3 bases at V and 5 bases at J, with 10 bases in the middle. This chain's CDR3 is CASSISGRTEAFF. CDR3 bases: TGTGCCAGTAGTATCTCCGGGAGAACTGAAGCTTTCTTT.

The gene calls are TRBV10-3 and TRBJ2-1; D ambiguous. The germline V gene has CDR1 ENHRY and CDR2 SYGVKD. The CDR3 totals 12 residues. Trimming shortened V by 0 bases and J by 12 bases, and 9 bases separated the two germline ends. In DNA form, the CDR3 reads TGTGCCATCAGTGAGTCAGTGGACCCGCAGTTCTTC. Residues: CAISESVDPQFF.

The CDR3, as DNA: TGTGCCAGCAGTCGAGACCCGAACACTGAAGCTTTCTTT. The encoded protein is CASSRDPNTEAFF. The chain is built from TRBV6-1 and TRBJ1-1; D unclear. This CDR3 region has 13 residues. Trimming removed 5 bases from V and 1 base from J, with 8 bases in between. In germline, CDR1 is MNHNS, CDR2 SASEGT.

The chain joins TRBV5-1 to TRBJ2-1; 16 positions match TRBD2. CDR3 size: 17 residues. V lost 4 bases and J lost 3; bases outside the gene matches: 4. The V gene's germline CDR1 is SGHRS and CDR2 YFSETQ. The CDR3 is CASSGTSGGVVYNEQFF. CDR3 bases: TGCGCCAGCAGCGGGACTAGCGGGGGGGTAGTCTACAATGAGCAGTTCTTC. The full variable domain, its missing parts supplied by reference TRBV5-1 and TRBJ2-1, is KAGVTQTPRYLIKTRGQQVTLSCSPISGHRSVSWYQQTPGQGLQFLFEYFSETQRNKGNFPGRFSGRQFSNSRSEMNVSTLELGDSALYLCASSGTSGGVVYNEQFFGPGTRLTVL.

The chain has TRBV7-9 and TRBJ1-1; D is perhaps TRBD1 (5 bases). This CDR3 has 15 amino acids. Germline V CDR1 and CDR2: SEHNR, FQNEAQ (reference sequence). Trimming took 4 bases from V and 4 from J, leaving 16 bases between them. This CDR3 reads CASSSQAGRGTEAFF. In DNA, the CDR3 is TGTGCCAGCAGCTCGCAGGCAGGGCGGGGCACTGAAGCTTTCTTT.

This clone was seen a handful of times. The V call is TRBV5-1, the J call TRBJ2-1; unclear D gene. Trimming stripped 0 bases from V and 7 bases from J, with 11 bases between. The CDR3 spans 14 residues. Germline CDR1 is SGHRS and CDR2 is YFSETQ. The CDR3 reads CASSLEWAWNEQFF. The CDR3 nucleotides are TGCGCCAGCAGCTTGGAGTGGGCCTGGAATGAGCAGTTCTTC.

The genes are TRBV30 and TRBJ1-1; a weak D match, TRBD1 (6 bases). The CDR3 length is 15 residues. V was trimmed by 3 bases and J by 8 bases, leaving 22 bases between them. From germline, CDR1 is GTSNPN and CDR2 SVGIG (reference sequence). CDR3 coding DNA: TGTGCCTGGAGCCCCCAAGGGGGTTGGTCCTGGGAAGCTTTCTTT. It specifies CAWSPQGGWSWEAFF.

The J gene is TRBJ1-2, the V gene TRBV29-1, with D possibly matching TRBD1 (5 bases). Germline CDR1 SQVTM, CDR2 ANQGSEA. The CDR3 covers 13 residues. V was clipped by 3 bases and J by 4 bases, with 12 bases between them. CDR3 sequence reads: CSVDAGIGYGYTF. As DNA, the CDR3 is TGCAGCGTTGACGCAGGGATAGGCTATGGCTACACCTTC.

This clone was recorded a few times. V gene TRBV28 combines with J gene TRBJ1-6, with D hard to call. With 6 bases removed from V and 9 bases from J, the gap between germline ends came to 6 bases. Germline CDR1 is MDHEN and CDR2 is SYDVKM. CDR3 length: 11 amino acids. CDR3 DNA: TGTGCCAGCAGGGCATCTTCACCCCTCCACTTT. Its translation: CASRASSPLHF.

The CDR3 sequence: CASSQDSGGGASYNEQFF. CDR3 DNA sequence: TGCGCCAGCAGCCAAGATTCGGGTGGGGGGGCTTCCTACAATGAGCAGTTCTTC. The chain links TRBV4-1 to TRBJ2-1, with a possible D match to TRBD2 (7 bases). Germline V lookup: CDR1 MGHRA, CDR2 YSYEKL. This CDR3 has 18 residues. V lost 0 bases and J lost 1, with 16 bases in between.

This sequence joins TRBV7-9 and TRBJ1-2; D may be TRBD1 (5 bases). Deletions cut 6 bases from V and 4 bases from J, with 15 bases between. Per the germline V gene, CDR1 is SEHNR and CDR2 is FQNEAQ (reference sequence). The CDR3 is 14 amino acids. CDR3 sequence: CASSTSGSSYGYTF. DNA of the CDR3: TGTGCCAGCAGTACTTCAGGGAGTAGCTATGGCTACACCTTC.

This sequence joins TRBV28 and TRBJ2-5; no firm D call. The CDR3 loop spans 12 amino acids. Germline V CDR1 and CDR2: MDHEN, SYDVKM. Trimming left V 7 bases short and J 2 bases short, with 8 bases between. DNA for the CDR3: TGTGCCAGCAACGCAGCTCAAGAGACCCAGTACTTC. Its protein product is CASNAAQETQYF.

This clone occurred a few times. The CDR3 DNA reads as TGTGCCAGCAGCGGGGTGGAGCAGTACTTC. It codes for CASSGVEQYF. V usage is TRBV7-9 and J usage is TRBJ2-7; D gene ambiguous. Deletions cut 5 bases from V and 7 bases from J, with 6 bases between. The CDR3 is made up of 10 amino acids. The V gene's germline CDR1 is SEHNR and CDR2 FQNEAQ (reference sequence).

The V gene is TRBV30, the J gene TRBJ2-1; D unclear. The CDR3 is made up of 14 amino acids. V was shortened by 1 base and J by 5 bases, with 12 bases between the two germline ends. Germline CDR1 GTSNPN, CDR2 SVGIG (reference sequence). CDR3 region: CAWSASPADNEQFF. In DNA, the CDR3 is TGTGCCTGGAGTGCCTCCCCAGCCGACAATGAGCAGTTCTTC.

The CDR3 sequence: CTSLTKLGQGNHGYTF. The DNA of the CDR3 is TGCACCAGCCTCACCAAGCTGGGGCAGGGGAACCATGGCTACACCTTC. The chain recombines TRBV1 with TRBJ1-2; the DNA was not used to check the table's D call, TRBD1. TRBV1 is flagged as a pseudogene. The CDR3 sequence is 16 residues long.

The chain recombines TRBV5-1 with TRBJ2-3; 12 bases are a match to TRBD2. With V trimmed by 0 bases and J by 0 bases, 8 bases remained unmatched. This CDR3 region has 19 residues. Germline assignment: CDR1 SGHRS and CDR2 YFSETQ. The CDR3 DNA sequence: TGCGCCAGCAGCTTGGCCGGACTAGCGGGGCGGACTAGCACAGATACGCAGTATTTT. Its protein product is CASSLAGLAGRTSTDTQYF.

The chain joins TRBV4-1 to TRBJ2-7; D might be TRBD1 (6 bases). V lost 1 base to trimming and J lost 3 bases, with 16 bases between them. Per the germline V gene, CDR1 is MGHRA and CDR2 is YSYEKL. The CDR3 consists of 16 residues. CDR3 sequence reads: CASSQGVGQGIYEQYF. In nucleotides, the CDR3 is TGCGCCAGCAGCCAAGGAGTCGGGCAGGGGATCTACGAGCAGTACTTC.

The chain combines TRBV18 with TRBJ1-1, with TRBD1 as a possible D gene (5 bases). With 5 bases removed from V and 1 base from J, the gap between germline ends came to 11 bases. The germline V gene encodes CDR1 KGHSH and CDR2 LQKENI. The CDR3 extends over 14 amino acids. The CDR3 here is CASSTGLRNTEAFF. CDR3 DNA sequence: TGTGCCAGCTCAACAGGTCTGAGGAACACTGAAGCTTTCTTT.

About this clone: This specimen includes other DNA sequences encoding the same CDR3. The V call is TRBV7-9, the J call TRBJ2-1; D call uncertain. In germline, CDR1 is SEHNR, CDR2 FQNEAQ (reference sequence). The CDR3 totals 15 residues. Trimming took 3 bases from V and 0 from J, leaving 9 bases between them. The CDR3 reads CASSFGRSSYNEQFF. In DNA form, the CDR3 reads TGTGCCAGCAGCTTCGGACGGAGCTCCTACAATGAGCAGTTCTTC.